This T cell receptor (beta chain) is drawn from a study of blood T cell repertoires in COVID-19. As originally analysed: Nucleated cell counts were estimated from reference gene primer amplification. Repertoires were generated with immunoSEQ multiplex PCR, while TCRdb's copy carries only in-frame clones and drops some. V and J calls and clone size are copied from that table; D and trimming were computed from the DNA. This sample has fewer than 60,000 clones; 82% occur once, and the top ten carry around a tenth. Material: peripheral blood. This clonotype originated in a man older than 75 with COVID-19, enrolled during active disease.

The CDR3 is CATRPSDRGNQPQHF. The CDR3 DNA is TGTGCCACTCGACCTTCGGACAGGGGGAACCAGCCCCAGCATTTT. The chain joins TRBV24-1 to TRBJ1-5, with 10 positions matching TRBD1. Trimming cost V 10 bases and J 7 bases; bases outside gene matches: 12. Per the germline V gene, CDR1 is KGHDR and CDR2 is SFDVKD. There are 15 residues in the CDR3.